The 9 T cell receptor beta chains listed next were all sequenced from one sample in a study of T-cell memory formation after mild COVID-19. Each CDR3 protein is one row after TCRdb ran MiXCR on the 5' RACE reads. The data hold about 250,000 distinct CDR3 sequences, with 15% observed a single time. Material for sequencing was PBMCs or a T cell subset sorted from them (not recorded which). The receptors stem from an adult woman who had mild COVID-19 (a few samples of this study predate the infection). Cell type and time point are not known.

V gene TRBV5-1 combines with J gene TRBJ2-3; D tentatively fits TRBD1 or TRBD2 (6 bases each). Germline V lookup: CDR1 SGHRS, CDR2 YFSETQ. This CDR3 contains 16 residues. V lost 6 bases, J lost 2 bases, and 19 bases lay in between. The DNA for the CDR3 is TGCGCCAGCAAACGAAGGGGGGACGGATACACAGATACGCAGTATTTT. Protein product: CASKRRGDGYTDTQYF.

There are a few counts of this clonotype. The rearrangement uses TRBV20-1 and TRBJ1-2, with TRBD1 matching over 12 bases. Trimming took 5 bases from V and 4 from J; bases not matched to a gene: 11. Germline-derived CDR1 and CDR2 are DFQATT and SNEGSKA (reference sequence). The CDR3 length is 16 residues. CDR3 residues: CSASGTGGEGVYGYTF. The CDR3 DNA follows: TGCAGTGCTTCCGGGACAGGGGGCGAGGGCGTCTATGGCTACACCTTC.

This clonotype was picked up a small number of times. The chain joins TRBV25-1 to TRBJ1-2; TRBD1 might be the D (6 bases). V lost 6 bases to trimming and J lost 3 bases, with 8 bases between them. The germline V gene has CDR1 MGHDK and CDR2 SYGVNS. The CDR3 is made up of 12 amino acids. The CDR3 bases are TGTGCCAGCAGGAAGGGGGACTATGGCTACACCTTC. This gives the protein CASRKGDYGYTF.

A single count supports this clonotype. The chain couples TRBV7-2 to TRBJ2-1; TRBD2 matches at 7 bases. With V trimmed by 5 bases and J by 8 bases, 12 bases remained unmatched. This CDR3 region has 15 residues. Germline V lookup: CDR1 SGHTA, CDR2 FQGNSA. This chain's CDR3 is CASSHTGGYVDEQFF. CDR3 bases: TGTGCCAGCAGCCACACCGGGGGGTACGTCGATGAGCAGTTCTTC.

Many counts were recorded for this clonotype. The chain links TRBV14 to TRBJ1-1; tentative D call: TRBD1 (5 bases). V gave up 4 bases and J gave up 3 bases, with 12 bases separating them. The CDR3 length is 14 residues. Germline loops: CDR1 SGHDN, CDR2 FVKESK. The CDR3 DNA reads as TGTGCCAGCAGCCCCCGGCAGGGCCACACTGAAGCTTTCTTT. It yields the protein CASSPRQGHTEAFF.

This clonotype has just a few counts. This chain uses TRBV11-3 with TRBJ2-1, with D possibly TRBD1 on 6 matching bases. Per the germline V gene, CDR1 is SGHNT and CDR2 is YENEEA. The V gene lost 4 bases and the J gene lost 0 bases, with 16 bases spanning the gap. CDR3 size: 17 residues. CDR3 protein: CASSSTTGRGSYNEQFF. CDR3 sequence (DNA): TGTGCCAGCAGCTCGACCACAGGGCGAGGCTCCTACAATGAGCAGTTCTTC.

The rearrangement uses TRBV5-1 and TRBJ1-2; D perhaps matches TRBD1 (6 bases). V was clipped by 0 bases and J by 4 bases, with 10 bases between them. In germline, CDR1 is SGHRS, CDR2 YFSETQ. The CDR3 has 14 amino acids. CDR3 region: CASSLEQGLYGYTF. The CDR3 DNA sequence: TGCGCCAGCAGCTTGGAACAGGGCCTCTATGGCTACACCTTC.

J is TRBJ1-1 and V is TRBV25-1, with unresolved D. Germline CDR1 and CDR2: MGHDK and SYGVNS. The CDR3 totals 13 residues. V lost 6 bases and J lost 1, with 9 bases in between. CDR3 in amino acids: CASRGLQNTEAFF. For the CDR3, the DNA is TGTGCCAGCAGAGGATTACAGAACACTGAAGCTTTCTTT.

The table lists this clonotype with a few counts. The chain has TRBV12-1 and TRBJ2-7; the table's D gene call, TRBD1, was not cross checked with the DNA. TRBV12-1 is annotated as a pseudogene. The length of the CDR3 is 15 residues. The CDR3 here is CASSQSGTGDHEQYF. In DNA form, the CDR3 reads TGTGCCAGCAGCCAATCCGGGACAGGGGACCACGAGCAGTACTTC.